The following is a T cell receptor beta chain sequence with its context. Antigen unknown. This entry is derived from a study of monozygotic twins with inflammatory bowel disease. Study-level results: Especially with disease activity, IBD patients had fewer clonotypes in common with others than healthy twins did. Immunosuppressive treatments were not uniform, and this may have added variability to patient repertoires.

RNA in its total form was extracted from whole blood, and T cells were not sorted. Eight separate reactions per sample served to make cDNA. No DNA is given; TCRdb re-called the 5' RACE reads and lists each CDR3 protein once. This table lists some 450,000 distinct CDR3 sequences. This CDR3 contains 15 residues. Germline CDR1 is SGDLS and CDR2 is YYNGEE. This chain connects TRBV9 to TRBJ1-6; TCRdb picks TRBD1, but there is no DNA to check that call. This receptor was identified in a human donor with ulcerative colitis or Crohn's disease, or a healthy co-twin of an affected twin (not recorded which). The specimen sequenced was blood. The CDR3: CASSVDPGVGSPLHF.